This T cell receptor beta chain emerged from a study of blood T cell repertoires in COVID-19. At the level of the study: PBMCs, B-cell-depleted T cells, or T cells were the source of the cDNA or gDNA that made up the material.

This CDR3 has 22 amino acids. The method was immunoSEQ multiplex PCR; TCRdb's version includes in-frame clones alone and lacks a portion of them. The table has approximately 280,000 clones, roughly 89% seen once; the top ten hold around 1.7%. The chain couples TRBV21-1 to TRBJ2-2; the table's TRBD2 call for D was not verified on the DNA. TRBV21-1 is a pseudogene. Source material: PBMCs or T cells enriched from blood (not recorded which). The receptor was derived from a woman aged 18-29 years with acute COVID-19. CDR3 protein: CASSKNGIGLAGGLGATGELFF. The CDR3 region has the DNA TGTGCCAGCAGCAAAAACGGCATTGGACTAGCGGGAGGGTTGGGGGCCACCGGGGAGCTGTTTTTT.